This T cell receptor (beta chain) was retrieved from a study of blood T cell repertoires in COVID-19. Study background: The United States, Italy and Spain provided the acute and convalescent COVID-19 samples.

This clone was detected only once. Original processing notes: Reference gene primer amplification gave nucleated cell count estimates. Only in-frame clones appear in the TCRdb table, and some are missing; sequencing was by immunoSEQ multiplex PCR. The V and J calls and clone size come from that table; D and trimming were worked out from the DNA. The sample lists 250,000 to 300,000 clones, 89% seen once, with 0.94% in the top ten. The CDR3 sequence is 15 residues long. V trimming: 5 bases; J trimming: 6 bases; junction bases outside the gene matches: 5. Germline-derived CDR1 and CDR2 are MNHEY and SMNVEV (reference sequence).

The sequence was obtained from a woman in her 40s who had recovered from COVID-19. The V gene is TRBV27, the J gene TRBJ2-1; TRBD2 matches at 12 bases. The specimen was peripheral blood. This chain's CDR3 is CASSRLAGVGNEQFF. CDR3 sequence (DNA): TGTGCCAGCAGTCGACTAGCGGGAGTGGGCAATGAGCAGTTCTTC.